The rows below give T cell receptor beta chains drawn from one sample of a study of T cell responses to AZD1222 COVID-19 vaccine. Repertoires were generated with immunoSEQ multiplex PCR, while TCRdb's copy carries only in-frame clones and drops some. The sample holds under 95,000 clones, roughly nine tenths seen once. The starting material was peripheral blood, obtained on day 0 of AZD1222 vaccination. These receptors all come from an adult in good health. Each CDR3 is given with its conserved first and last residue. The D gene is left open where the match is weak. The size field is filled for only some rows; it gives once, few, many or a size class.

d_gene,v_gene,j_gene,abundance,CDR3aa,CDR3nt
TRBD1,TRBV2,TRBJ1-6,NA,CASTLGQQFGSPLHF,TGTGCCAGCACCCTGGGACAGCAATTCGGGTCACCCCTCCACTTT
TRBD1,TRBV19,TRBJ1-2,NA,CASSGDRGGFGYGYTF,TGTGCCAGTAGTGGGGACAGGGGGGGCTTTGGCTATGGCTACACCTTC
NA,TRBV12-3/TRBV12-4,TRBJ2-5,few,CASSPRPGLSQYF,TGTGCCAGCAGTCCCCGACCGGGACTTTCCCAGTACTTC
NA,TRBV10-3,TRBJ2-7,NA,CAISETHSEQYF,TGTGCCATCAGTGAGACGCACTCCGAGCAGTACTTC
TRBD2,TRBV19,TRBJ2-1,NA,CASRGLAHGEQFF,TGTGCCAGTAGAGGACTAGCGCACGGTGAGCAGTTCTTC
TRBD2,TRBV11-2,TRBJ2-7,NA,CASSLGLAGLYEQYF,TGTGCCAGCAGCTTGGGACTAGCGGGTCTCTACGAGCAGTACTTC
NA,TRBV9,TRBJ2-5,NA,CASSAAGALGQAQYF,TGTGCCAGCAGCGCGGCCGGGGCCCTCGGTCAGGCCCAGTACTTC
NA,TRBV5-1,TRBJ2-1,NA,CASSLSGGPYNEQFF,TGCGCCAGCAGCCTGAGTGGCGGCCCGTACAATGAGCAGTTCTTC
TRBD2,TRBV24-1,TRBJ2-1,NA,CATSDKREGPHNEQFF,TGTGCCACCAGTGATAAGCGGGAGGGCCCTCACAATGAGCAGTTCTTC
NA,TRBV6-5,TRBJ2-1,NA,CASSYSFTAPNEQFF,TGTGCCAGCAGTTACTCTTTCACGGCCCCAAATGAGCAGTTCTTC
NA,TRBV9,TRBJ1-5,NA,CASSVDQGNQPQHF,TGTGCCAGCAGCGTAGATCAGGGCAATCAGCCCCAGCATTTT
NA,TRBV30,TRBJ1-5,NA,CAWSAGAHGNQPQHF,TGTGCCTGGAGTGCGGGGGCCCATGGGAATCAGCCCCAGCATTTT
NA,TRBV4-2,TRBJ2-1,NA,CASSQDQESSYNEQFF,TGTGCCAGCAGCCAAGATCAGGAGAGCTCCTACAATGAGCAGTTCTTC
TRBD1,TRBV6-4,TRBJ2-3,NA,CASSIGQGSGDTQYF,TGTGCCAGCAGCATAGGACAGGGTTCGGGAGATACGCAGTATTTT
NA,TRBV9,TRBJ1-2,NA,CASSVDVGGYTF,TGTGCCAGCAGCGTGGACGTAGGAGGCTACACCTTC
NA,TRBV12-3/TRBV12-4,TRBJ1-1,NA,CASSLSRATEAFF,TGTGCCAGCAGTTTATCCAGGGCCACTGAAGCTTTCTTT
NA,TRBV2,TRBJ2-7,NA,CAGHVGVNYEQYF,TGTGCCGGTCATGTGGGAGTAAACTACGAGCAGTACTTC
TRBD1,TRBV5-1,TRBJ2-7,NA,CASSFSGGTYEQYF,TGCGCCAGCAGCTTTTCAGGGGGCACCTACGAGCAGTACTTC
NA,TRBV27,TRBJ2-1,NA,CASSFGGIEQFF,TGTGCCAGCAGTTTTGGTGGGATTGAGCAGTTCTTC
NA,TRBV7-8,TRBJ2-1,NA,CASSLPISYNEQFF,TGTGCCAGCAGCTTACCCATCTCCTACAATGAGCAGTTCTTC
NA,TRBV5-8,TRBJ1-5,NA,CASSQGLNQPQHF,TGTGCCAGCAGTCAGGGTTTGAATCAGCCCCAGCATTTT
NA,TRBV21-1,TRBJ2-3,NA,CASSKRRLAGGTDTQYF,TGTGCCAGCAGCAAACGCCGACTAGCGGGAGGCACAGATACGCAGTATTTT
NA,TRBV7-3,TRBJ1-6,NA,CASSLGVYSPLHF,TGTGCCAGCAGCTTAGGTGTCTATTCACCCCTCCACTTT
NA,TRBV2,TRBJ1-2,NA,CASNLNDRTYGYTF,TGTGCCAGCAATCTTAACGACCGAACCTATGGCTACACCTTC
NA,TRBV15,TRBJ1-1,NA,CATSRDLNTEAFF,TGTGCCACCAGCAGAGACCTGAACACTGAAGCTTTCTTT
TRBD1,TRBV6-5,TRBJ2-2,NA,CASNRDRRNTGELFF,TGTGCCAGCAACCGGGACAGAAGGAACACCGGGGAGCTGTTTTTT
NA,TRBV7-8,TRBJ2-7,few,CASSLVGRIYEQYF,TGTGCCAGCAGCTTAGTTGGCCGTATCTACGAGCAGTACTTC
NA,TRBV11-2,TRBJ1-2,NA,CASSLRGDGYTF,TGTGCCAGCAGCTTAAGAGGGGATGGCTACACCTTC
NA,TRBV12-3/TRBV12-4,TRBJ1-3,NA,CASSLSDTIYF,TGTGCCAGCAGTTTATCGGACACCATATATTTT
TRBD1,TRBV19,TRBJ1-5,NA,CASSKRQGARQPQHF,TGTGCCAGTAGTAAGAGACAGGGGGCAAGGCAGCCCCAGCATTTT
TRBD1,TRBV27,TRBJ2-1,NA,CASSLWAGTGLYNEQFF,TGTGCCAGCAGTTTATGGGCCGGGACAGGCCTTTACAATGAGCAGTTCTTC
NA,TRBV5-5,TRBJ1-2,once,CASSLEGDGYTF,TGTGCCAGCAGCTTGGAAGGGGACGGCTACACCTTC
TRBD1,TRBV6-5,TRBJ1-2,NA,CASRQGALSYGYTF,TGTGCCAGCAGACAGGGGGCGCTTAGCTATGGCTACACCTTC
NA,TRBV7-6,TRBJ2-7,NA,CASSAQPGGVSYEQYF,TGTGCCAGCAGCGCCCAACCAGGGGGGGTTTCCTACGAGCAGTACTTC
NA,TRBV30,TRBJ2-5,NA,CAWSVVQTQYF,TGTGCCTGGAGTGTAGTGCAGACCCAGTACTTC
TRBD1,TRBV7-8,TRBJ2-7,NA,CASSSLHPAAGGSFTYEQYF,TGTGCCAGCAGCTCCCTCCACCCCGCAGCAGGGGGCAGTTTTACCTACGAGCAGTACTTC
NA,TRBV7-2,TRBJ2-7,once,CASSLYRDSYEQYF,TGTGCCAGCAGCCTCTACAGAGACTCCTACGAGCAGTACTTC
NA,TRBV25-1,TRBJ2-5,NA,CASSPWTGEETQYF,TGTGCCAGCAGTCCGTGGACCGGCGAAGAGACCCAGTACTTC
NA,TRBV29-1,TRBJ2-3,NA,CSVLHWTADTQYF,TGCAGCGTTCTGCATTGGACGGCAGATACGCAGTATTTT
NA,TRBV3-1/TRBV3-2,TRBJ1-5,few,CASSQGAQPQHF,TGTGCCAGCAGCCAAGGGGCTCAGCCCCAGCATTTT
TRBD1,TRBV29-1,TRBJ1-4,NA,CSALTRQGGKKLFF,TGCAGCGCCCTGACCCGACAGGGTGGTAAAAAACTGTTTTTT
NA,TRBV6-5,TRBJ2-6,NA,CASWQVGANVLTF,TGTGCCAGTTGGCAGGTGGGGGCCAACGTCCTGACTTTC
NA,TRBV11-2,TRBJ1-3,NA,CASSLFGNTIYF,TGTGCCAGCAGCTTATTCGGCAACACCATATATTTT
NA,TRBV5-8,TRBJ1-5,few,CASPPRASNQPQHF,TGTGCCAGCCCCCCCCGGGCGAGCAATCAGCCCCAGCATTTT
NA,TRBV12-3/TRBV12-4,TRBJ1-1,NA,CASSFADTEAFF,TGTGCCAGCAGTTTTGCGGACACGGAAGCTTTCTTT
TRBD2,TRBV19,TRBJ2-7,NA,CASSRRTSYEQYF,TGTGCCAGTAGTAGGCGGACTAGCTACGAGCAGTACTTC
NA,TRBV11-2,TRBJ2-5,NA,CASSFYGGEGSQETQYF,TGTGCCAGCAGCTTCTATGGGGGAGAGGGATCCCAAGAGACCCAGTACTTC
TRBD2,TRBV7-7,TRBJ2-1,NA,CASSQSGLAGANEQFF,TGTGCTAGCAGCCAATCGGGACTAGCGGGAGCCAATGAGCAGTTCTTC
TRBD2,TRBV19,TRBJ2-7,NA,CASNSGTSAYEQYF,TGTGCCAGTAACTCCGGGACTAGCGCATACGAGCAGTACTTC
TRBD2,TRBV30,TRBJ2-2,NA,CAWRLGGGTGELFF,TGTGCCTGGAGATTGGGGGGGGGCACCGGGGAGCTGTTTTTT
NA,TRBV11-2,TRBJ2-5,NA,CASSSSVRETQYF,TGTGCCAGCAGCTCTAGCGTGAGAGAGACCCAGTACTTC
NA,TRBV5-8,TRBJ1-4,NA,CASSLEAADEKLFF,TGTGCCAGCAGCTTGGAGGCAGCTGATGAAAAACTGTTTTTT
NA,TRBV6-1,TRBJ1-5,NA,CASSEAGSTYSNQPQHF,TGTGCCAGCAGTGAAGCCGGCAGTACGTATAGCAATCAGCCCCAGCATTTT
NA,TRBV27,TRBJ1-1,NA,CASSSRTANTEAFF,TGTGCCAGCAGTTCCCGGACAGCTAACACTGAAGCTTTCTTT
NA,TRBV30,TRBJ1-1,once,CAWSVESVHRRRMNTEAFF,TGTGCCTGGAGTGTAGAGTCGGTCCACAGGCGGAGAATGAACACTGAAGCTTTCTTT
NA,TRBV19,TRBJ2-7,NA,CASSNQGGYEQYF,TGTGCCAGTAGCAACCAGGGGGGGTACGAGCAGTACTTC
TRBD2,TRBV5-1,TRBJ2-3,once,CASSSRLAGASTDTQYF,TGCGCCAGCAGCTCGCGACTAGCGGGAGCGAGCACAGATACGCAGTATTTT
NA,TRBV6-5,TRBJ1-1,NA,CASSYSGMNTEAFF,TGTGCCAGCAGTTACTCGGGAATGAACACTGAAGCTTTCTTT
NA,TRBV13,TRBJ2-7,NA,CASSLGDSITYEQYF,TGTGCCAGCAGCTTAGGGGACAGCATTACCTACGAGCAGTACTTC
NA,TRBV7-9,TRBJ1-2,NA,CASSLWGRGTENYGYTF,TGTGCCAGCAGCTTATGGGGTAGGGGGACCGAGAACTATGGCTACACCTTC